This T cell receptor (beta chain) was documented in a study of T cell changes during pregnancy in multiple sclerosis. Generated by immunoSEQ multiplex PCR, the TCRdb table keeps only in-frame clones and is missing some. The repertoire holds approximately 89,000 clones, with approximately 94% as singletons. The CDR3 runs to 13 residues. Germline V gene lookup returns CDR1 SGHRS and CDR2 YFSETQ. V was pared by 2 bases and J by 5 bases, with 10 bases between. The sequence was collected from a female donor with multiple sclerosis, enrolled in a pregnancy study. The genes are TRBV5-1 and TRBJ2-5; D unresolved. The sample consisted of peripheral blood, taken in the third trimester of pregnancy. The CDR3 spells CASSFYPAETQYF. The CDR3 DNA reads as TGCGCCAGCAGCTTCTATCCAGCGGAGACCCAGTACTTC.